This entry lists 30 T cell receptor beta chains sequenced from one sample in a study of tumor-infiltrating lymphocytes in primary liver carcinoma (dated by TCRdb to the late 2010s). TCRdb names Illumina HiSeq 2500 as the instrument used. Using a constant-region primer and ProtoScript II reverse transcriptase, TCRbeta-specific cDNA was reverse-transcribed from around 500 ng total RNA. Three nested multiplex PCR rounds, following a slightly modified ARM-PCR procedure, were used to build the TCRbeta libraries. The first two PCR rounds used multiplex TRBV1-TRBV30 forward primers with a Cbeta reverse primer, each for approximately 9 cycles. TCRdb trimmed the raw reads at Q25, called clones with MiXCR and kept productive beta chains. One record per CDR3 amino acid sequence lists the most common genes and DNA. Within this sample are about 59,000 distinct CDR3 sequences, with over 65% of them counted one time only. Together, the top ten hold roughly 60% of the sample.

Without any cell sorting, total RNA and DNA were extracted together from around 20-30 mg of bulk tissue using the AllPrep DNA/RNA mini kit. Material for sequencing was liver tumor tissue from sampling region 2. Sample cell subset or site, as interpreted from the label and publication: tumor region T2, inferior pole. The receptors come from a man in his forties with primary liver carcinoma and hepatitis B virus infection.

In the case of this clonotype: An end of the junction does not agree with germline; a read error may underlie this. The CDR3 DNA is TGTGCCAGCAGTGGTCTAGCGGAGTCTAGCTCCTACAATCAGCAGTTCTTC. Protein sequence: CASSGLAESSSYNQQFF. The rearrangement uses TRBV6-5 and TRBJ2-1; 7 bases agree with TRBD2. CDR3 length: 17 residues. Germline V gives CDR1 MNHEY, CDR2 SVGAGI.

This clonotype came up many times. The gene calls are TRBV29-1 and TRBJ2-5; D may be TRBD1 (6 bases). Germline-derived CDR1 and CDR2 are SQVTM and ANQGSEA. Trimming removed 6 bases from V and 7 bases from J, with 15 bases in between. The CDR3 consists of 12 residues. The CDR3 DNA follows: TGCAGCGTGCCACAGGGATGGACGACCCAGTACTTC. This encodes CSVPQGWTTQYF.

With regard to this clonotype: A much larger clone sits a single nucleotide away, making a read error possible. The chain joins TRBV10-2 to TRBJ2-7; no firm D call. Germline values: CDR1 WSHSY, CDR2 SAAADI. V lost 4 bases, J lost 0 bases, and 13 bases lay in between. CDR3 size: 15 residues. The CDR3 region is CASSARNKSSYEQYF. CDR3 DNA sequence: TGCGCCAGCAGTGCCCGGAACAAAAGCTCCTACGAGCAGTACTTC.

The J gene is TRBJ2-3, the V gene TRBV12-3 or TRBV12-4, with no clear D. The length of the CDR3 is 14 residues. V lost 1 base, J lost 11 bases, and 16 bases lay in between. The CDR3 DNA reads TGTGCCAGCAGTTTAGTTGCCGGCACAAATATGCAGTATTTT. Protein: CASSLVAGTNMQYF.

This clonotype showed up just a few times. This likely comes from a read error, as the CDR3 has no conserved phenylalanine or tryptophan at its end. The chain employs TRBV5-1 and TRBJ2-7; D not resolved. Germline values: CDR1 SGHRS, CDR2 YFSETQ. The CDR3 runs to 13 residues. Deletions cut 1 base from V and 1 base from J, with 6 bases between. The CDR3 nucleotides are TGCGCCAGCAGCTTGACCAGTTCCTACGAGCAGTACTGC. It codes for CASSLTSSYEQYC.

Concerning this clonotype: The DNA is omitted, as the CDR3 cannot be located on it reliably, and the CDR3 follows TCRdb's listing. The rearrangement uses TRBV12-3 or TRBV12-4 and TRBJ1-2; the table's TRBD1 call for D was not verified on the DNA. Both ends counted, the CDR3 spans 15 residues. The CDR3 loop is CPSSLGQGVNYGCTF.

Points on this clonotype: Relative to the germline gene, one junction end is altered; a read error may explain this. V and J are TRBV6-5 and TRBJ2-4; 9 nucleotides line up with TRBD1. Germline values: CDR1 MNHEY, CDR2 SVGAGI. This CDR3 spans 14 amino acids. The chain's CDR3 is CARSPPGQGNIQNF. DNA of the CDR3: TGTGCCAGGAGTCCGCCGGGACAGGGAAACATTCAGAACTTC.

The rearrangement links TRBV6-5 to TRBJ1-4; D is ambiguous. This CDR3 comprises 14 residues. Germline assignment: CDR1 MNHEY and CDR2 SVGAGI. V lost 9 bases and J lost 3, with 14 bases in between. The CDR3 protein is CASSPNPPNEKLFF. CDR3 in DNA: TGTGCCAGTAGTCCAAACCCACCTAATGAAAAACTGTTTTTT.

V and J are TRBV9 and TRBJ2-1; 8 nucleotides align to TRBD2. Trimming at V came to 4 bases and at J to 0 bases, leaving 12 bases not matched to a gene. Germline CDR1 is SGDLS and CDR2 is YYNGEE. The CDR3 length is 18 residues. The CDR3 loop is CASSSWVTSESSYNEQFF. The CDR3 DNA reads TGTGCCAGCAGCTCATGGGTGACTAGCGAGAGCTCCTACAATGAGCAGTTCTTC. Full variable domain (remainder filled in from reference TRBV9 and TRBJ2-1): DSGVTQTPKHLITATGQRVTLRCSPRSGDLSVYWYQQSLDQGLQFLIQYYNGEERAKGNILERFSAQQFPDLHSELNLSSLELGDSALYFCASSSWVTSESSYNEQFFGPGTRLTVL.

This rearrangement joins TRBV11-1 to TRBJ2-3, with D possibly being TRBD2 (5 bases). Trimming removed 8 bases at V and 1 base at J, with 13 bases between. This CDR3 region has 14 residues. Germline-derived CDR1 and CDR2 are SGHAT and FQDESV (reference sequence). The CDR3 here is CASAWGVGTDTQYF. CDR3 bases: TGTGCCAGCGCGTGGGGAGTTGGCACAGATACGCAGTATTTT.

A word on this clonotype: One end of the junction is discordant with germline, which a read error may explain. This chain's CDR3 is CANSYLAQANTGELFF. The DNA of the CDR3 is TGTGCCAACAGTTATCTAGCACAGGCGAACACCGGGGAGCTGTTTTTT. The chain couples TRBV6-5 to TRBJ2-2, with D perhaps TRBD1 or TRBD2 (5 bases each). Germline V lookup: CDR1 MNHEY, CDR2 SVGAGI. CDR3 length: 16 amino acids.

This clonotype was counted a few times. The genes are TRBV19 and TRBJ2-2, with D perhaps matching TRBD1 or TRBD2 (5 bases each). Trimming took 6 bases from V and 3 from J, leaving 11 bases between them. The length of the CDR3 is 14 residues. The germline V gene encodes CDR1 LNHDA and CDR2 SQIVND (reference sequence). The CDR3 coding sequence is TGTGCCAGTAGCCCCCGGGGCCACACCGGGGAGCTGTTTTTT. It translates to CASSPRGHTGELFF.

Regarding this clonotype: A read error is possible here, since a much larger clone lies one base away. The rearrangement joins TRBV28 to TRBJ2-2; TRBD1 might be the D (7 bases). The CDR3 consists of 17 residues. Per germline, CDR1 MDHEN and CDR2 SYDVKM. Trimming pared 1 base from V and 7 bases from J, leaving 19 bases between. The CDR3, as DNA: TGTGCCAGCAGTTTATACGGGGCAGGGGGGAAAGACGGGGAGCTGTTTTTT. Protein: CASSLYGAGGKDGELFF.

Of note for this clonotype: At one of its ends the junction is not consistent with the germline gene, which may arise from a read error. This chain uses TRBV29-1 with TRBJ2-1; no definite D call. CDR1 SQVTM and CDR2 ANQGSEA come from the germline V gene. The CDR3 runs 16 residues. The DNA of the CDR3 is TGCAGCGCCCGACCGGGCTTTAGCTGGAGATCGAGTGAGCAGCTCTTC. Translation gives CSARPGFSWRSSEQLF.

As for this clonotype: The junction departs from the called germline gene at one end, perhaps through a read error. This chain joins TRBV11-3 and TRBJ2-3, with D possibly being TRBD2 (5 bases). CDR1 and CDR2 (germline): SGHNT, YENEEA. The CDR3 is made up of 16 amino acids. The CDR3 region has the DNA TGTGCCAGCAGTTTAGATAACGGGAAAGGCTCAGATACGCAGTATTTT. As protein: CASSLDNGKGSDTQYF.

As concerns this clonotype: The junction departs from germline at one end; a sequencing error may be responsible. This chain links TRBV4-2 with TRBJ2-5; 13 nucleotides line up with TRBD2. The CDR3 is 15 amino acids. From germline, CDR1 is LGHNA and CDR2 YNFKEQ. The CDR3 DNA is TGTGCCAGCAGCCAAGGAACTAGCGGGAGGGAGACCCAATACTTC. This sequence encodes CASSQGTSGRETQYF.

Of note for this clonotype: It is likely a read error, because the conserved phenylalanine at the end of the CDR3 is missing. The V gene is TRBV28, the J gene TRBJ2-1; D gene ambiguous. This CDR3 spans 15 amino acids. V was cut by 6 bases and J by 0 bases, with 12 bases left in between. Per germline, CDR1 MDHEN and CDR2 SYDVKM. CDR3 DNA sequence: TGTGCCAGCAGACTAATCTCGGGCTCCTACAATGAGCAGTTCCTC. Protein product: CASRLISGSYNEQFL.

Comments on this clonotype: An end of the junction differs from the germline gene, which may be a read error. The V gene is TRBV4-3, the J gene TRBJ2-2; 7 bases line up with TRBD2. Germline CDR1 and CDR2: LGHNA and YSLEER. CDR3 size: 16 residues. The CDR3 DNA reads as TGCGCCAGCAACCAATCACCAAGCGGGAACACCGGGGAGCTGTTCTTC. It translates to CASNQSPSGNTGELFF.

A remark on this clonotype: This may come from a read error, since a much larger clone is one base off. The chain has TRBV11-2 and TRBJ2-7, with unresolved D. The germline CDR1 and CDR2 sequences are SGHAT and FQNNGV. The CDR3 loop spans 16 amino acids. The CDR3 reads CASSPVMGMGSYVQYF. The CDR3 nucleotides are TGTGCCAGCAGCCCAGTCATGGGGATGGGGTCCTACGTGCAGTACTTC.

A word on this clonotype: One end of the junction does not line up with germline, which may come from a read error. The chain links TRBV29-1 to TRBJ2-5; D possibly corresponds to TRBD1 (5 bases). Germline loops: CDR1 SQVTM, CDR2 ANQGSEA. This CDR3 has 14 amino acids. This CDR3 reads CSIEDVGQGETRYF. CDR3 nucleotide sequence: TGCAGCATTGAGGATGTCGGACAAGGAGAGACCCGGTACTTC.

This clonotype was seen once. Being one base from a much bigger clone, this may be a read error. The V gene is TRBV24-1, the J gene TRBJ2-6; tentative D call: TRBD2 (5 bases). Germline loops: CDR1 KGHDR, CDR2 SFDVKD. Between the trimmed V and J ends, which lost 4 bases and 0 bases, there was a span of 6 bases. The CDR3 is 15 amino acids. The chain's CDR3 is CATSDEGSGANVLTF. Here the CDR3 DNA reads TGTGCCACCAGTGACGAGGGCTCTGGGGCCAACGTCCTGACTTTC.

On this clonotype: Likely a read error: the CDR3 ends without its conserved phenylalanine or tryptophan. This chain uses TRBV6-1 with TRBJ2-1; a weak D match, TRBD1 (5 bases). CDR1 MNHNS and CDR2 SASEGT come from the germline V gene. The CDR3 loop spans 15 amino acids. The V end lost 10 bases, the J end lost 6 bases, and 22 bases lay between the germline ends. The CDR3 protein is CANRPSFDRANEQFL. CDR3 DNA sequence: TGTGCCAACAGGCCGAGTTTTGACAGAGCCAATGAGCAGTTCCTC.

This clonotype was counted a few times. The rearrangement uses TRBV29-1 and TRBJ2-7; no definite D call. The CDR3 extends over 12 amino acids. V lost 4 bases and J lost 6, with 13 bases in between. CDR1 is SQVTM and CDR2 is ANQGSEA in the germline V gene. The CDR3 DNA follows: TGCAGCGTTGGGGGTGGGTCCGGCGAGCAGTACTTC. Amino acids: CSVGGGSGEQYF.

A remark on this clonotype: A read error is likely, as this CDR3 ends without the conserved phenylalanine or tryptophan. Because the CDR3's place on the DNA is in doubt, the DNA is left out and the CDR3 is given as listed by TCRdb. The chain is built from TRBV11-2 and TRBJ1-1; TRBD1 reflects the table's D call only, with no check against the DNA. Both ends counted, the CDR3 spans 16 residues. CDR1 and CDR2 from the germline V gene are SGHAT and FQNNGV. CDR3 region: CASSPSRGLVNTEALI.

A remark on this clonotype: The junction shows a germline mismatch at one end, possibly a read error. In nucleotides, the CDR3 is TGCGCCAGCAGCGAGGGCCACGATAATTCACCCCTACACTTT. Translating gives CASSEGHDNSPLHF. J is TRBJ1-6 and V is TRBV5-1; no clear D. Germline V gives CDR1 SGHRS, CDR2 YFSETQ. The length of the CDR3 is 14 residues.

This sequence joins TRBV11-2 and TRBJ2-5; TRBD2 agrees at 7 bases. V lost 5 bases, J lost 3 bases, and 12 bases stayed unmatched. Germline V gives CDR1 SGHAT, CDR2 FQNNGV. The CDR3 contains 16 residues. CDR3 DNA: TGTGCCAGCAGCCAAACTTATGGGGGGGGAAAAGAGACCCAGTACTTC. It codes for CASSQTYGGGKETQYF.

Remarks on this clonotype: At one end the junction does not follow the germline gene, possibly because of a read error. V and J are TRBV2 and TRBJ1-1; tentative D call: TRBD1 (5 bases). CDR1 and CDR2 (germline): SNHLY, FYNNEI. CDR3 length: 12 residues. The CDR3 loop reads CASSEQDLEAFF. Here the CDR3 DNA reads TGTGCTAGCAGTGAACAGGACCTTGAAGCTTTCTTT.

This sequence joins TRBV4-1 and TRBJ2-7; the D gene is possibly TRBD1 (5 bases). Per germline, CDR1 MGHRA and CDR2 YSYEKL. Trimming stripped 1 base from V and 12 bases from J, with 22 bases between. This CDR3 is 15 amino acids long. CDR3 DNA sequence: TGCGCCAGCAGCCAAGGTCAGGGCGGAACCTACGACCGGTACTTC. It specifies CASSQGQGGTYDRYF.

The V call is TRBV5-4, the J call TRBJ1-2, with D uncertain. The CDR3 consists of 16 residues. Between the trimmed V and J ends, which lost 4 bases and 4 bases, there was a span of 20 bases. The germline V gene encodes CDR1 SGHNT and CDR2 YYREEE (reference sequence). In DNA form, the CDR3 reads TGTGCCAGCAGCCTGAGTAGAGGAACAGATGGCTATGGCTACACCTTC. Amino acids: CASSLSRGTDGYGYTF.

As concerns this clonotype: Compared with germline, one end of the junction differs, possibly owing to a read error. The CDR3 region is CTSSVGTGGYNEQFF. The CDR3 bases are TGTACCAGCAGTGTCGGGACTGGGGGGTACAATGAGCAGTTCTTC. The genes are TRBV6-1 and TRBJ2-1; D might be TRBD2 (6 bases). The CDR3 is made up of 15 amino acids. Germline CDR1 and CDR2: MNHNS and SASEGT.